The sequence of this T cell receptor beta chain was determined in a study of OX40 agonist ivuxolimab in advanced cancers. Looking at the study overall: Of the participants, 35% to 50% had some prior anti-PD-1, anti-PD-L1 or anti-CTLA-4 therapy, which was allowed. Notes on the study in general: Both CD4+ and CD8+ T cell populations in blood had undergone clonal expansion by week 6 at 0.1 to 3.0 mg/kg.

Germline V lookup: CDR1 SEHNR, CDR2 FQNEAQ (reference sequence). With 5 bases clipped from V and 6 bases from J, the junction kept 5 bases outside the gene matches. CDR3 size: 13 residues. Worth noting for this clone: The antigen is not known.

Libraries were prepared by immunoSEQ multiplex PCR; TCRdb keeps only in-frame clonotypes and omits some of them. Of about 90,000 clones listed, approximately 91% are singletons. The TCR sequence derives from an adult with an advanced solid tumor such as melanoma, head and neck, liver or kidney cancer. This chain uses TRBV7-9 with TRBJ2-7; TRBD1 aligns across 9 bases. Sequences were derived from CD4+ or CD8+ T cells sorted from blood, sampled in a trial of the OX40 agonist ivuxolimab. The CDR3 sequence: CASSHGQGSEQYF. The CDR3 DNA is TGTGCCAGCAGCCACGGACAGGGGAGCGAGCAGTACTTC.